Listed below are T cell receptor beta chains from one sample, sequenced in a study of T cell responses to AZD1222 COVID-19 vaccine. Assay: immunoSEQ multiplex PCR; the TCRdb copy retains only in-frame clones and omits some. The table shows about 150,000 clones, with just over 90% occurring only once. The specimen was peripheral blood, collected on day 0 of AZD1222 vaccination. The receptor set was obtained from an adult in good health. The CDR3 runs from the conserved cysteine through the conserved F or W. D genes are given only for firm matches. The size of a clone is reported for some rows only, either as once, few or many, or as a class for expanded clones.

clone size	V gene	D gene	J gene	CDR3 length	CDR3 DNA	CDR3 protein
.	TRBV3-1/TRBV3-2	.	TRBJ1-4	14	TGTGCCAGCAGCCATCGGGGATGGGGGGAAAAACTGTTTTTT	CASSHRGWGEKLFF
.	TRBV3-1/TRBV3-2	.	TRBJ1-2	14	TGTGCCAGCAGCTCCGCTCCCCCTAACTATGGCTACACCTTC	CASSSAPPNYGYTF
.	TRBV9	.	TRBJ1-3	16	TGTGCCAGCAGCGTAGACGACGGAGACTCTGGAAACACCATATATTTT	CASSVDDGDSGNTIYF
.	TRBV7-8	TRBD1	TRBJ2-2	14	TGTGCCAGCAGCCCGACAGGGCGGACCGGGGAGCTGTTTTTT	CASSPTGRTGELFF
.	TRBV2	.	TRBJ2-7	13	TGTGCCAGCAGCATTGAGGGGTCCTACGAGCAGTACTTC	CASSIEGSYEQYF
.	TRBV19	.	TRBJ1-2	13	TGTGCCAGTAGTATTCAACAGCACTATGGCTACACCTTC	CASSIQQHYGYTF
.	TRBV9	.	TRBJ2-3	15	TGTGCCAGCAGCGTAGCTCCAGGGGGGACAGATACGCAGTATTTT	CASSVAPGGTDTQYF
.	TRBV5-4	.	TRBJ1-6	15	TGTGCCAGCAACTCTGGTAGCTCCTATAATTCACCCCTCCACTTT	CASNSGSSYNSPLHF
.	TRBV3-1/TRBV3-2	TRBD2	TRBJ2-7	15	TGTGCCAGCAGCCAAGATCCTAGCGGGGACTACGAGCAGTACTTC	CASSQDPSGDYEQYF
once	TRBV7-9	.	TRBJ1-1	13	TGTGCCAGCAGCTTAGAGGGTGGCACTGAAGCTTTCTTT	CASSLEGGTEAFF
.	TRBV15	.	TRBJ1-4	15	TGTGCCACCAGCAGAGGTACACAGGATAATGAAAAACTGTTTTTT	CATSRGTQDNEKLFF
once	TRBV24-1	TRBD2	TRBJ2-1	16	TGTGCCACCAGTGATCCCGGGACTAGCGCCTACAATGAGCAGTTCTTC	CATSDPGTSAYNEQFF
.	TRBV7-2	TRBD1	TRBJ1-6	16	TGTGCCAGCAGCCCAAATGTTGGACAGGGTTATTCACCCCTCCACTTT	CASSPNVGQGYSPLHF
.	TRBV5-6	TRBD1	TRBJ1-5	15	TGTGCCAGCAGCTACGGGACAGGTTACAATCAGCCCCAGCATTTT	CASSYGTGYNQPQHF
.	TRBV5-1	.	TRBJ1-6	14	TGCGCCAGCAGCTTGGAATCCTATAATTCACCCCTCCACTTT	CASSLESYNSPLHF
.	TRBV5-1	.	TRBJ2-6	17	TGCGCCAGCAGCTTTGGGGGCGGGGACTTTGGGGCCAACGTCCTGACTTTC	CASSFGGGDFGANVLTF
.	TRBV2	.	TRBJ2-7	16	TGTGCCAGCAGACCCGGACAGAGGGGGTTTTCCTACGAGCAGTACTTC	CASRPGQRGFSYEQYF
.	TRBV6-4	.	TRBJ2-5	11	TGTGCCAGCAGTGTAATAGAGACCCAGTACTTC	CASSVIETQYF
.	TRBV4-2	TRBD2	TRBJ2-1	18	TGTGCCAGCAGCCAAGATTTGGCGGGGGGGCTTACCGGCAATGAGCAGTTCTTC	CASSQDLAGGLTGNEQFF
once	TRBV2	.	TRBJ1-4	14	TGTGCCAGCAGTGGAAACCAGGGGATAGAAAAACTGTTTTTT	CASSGNQGIEKLFF
once	TRBV12-5	.	TRBJ1-2	14	TGTGCTAGTGGTTCCCGAGGGACCCTAGATGGCTACACCTTC	CASGSRGTLDGYTF
.	TRBV27	.	TRBJ2-7	18	TGTGCCAGCACTGATAGGGGGGGGTCTATGCCCGGGCTGGACGAGCAGTACTTC	CASTDRGGSMPGLDEQYF
.	TRBV6-5	.	TRBJ2-5	12	TGTGCCAGCAGTCAGGACCAAGAGACCCAGTACTTC	CASSQDQETQYF
.	TRBV10-1	.	TRBJ2-2	14	TGCGCCAGCAGTGATTACAGCAACACCGGGGAGCTGTTTTTT	CASSDYSNTGELFF
.	TRBV19	TRBD2	TRBJ2-2	16	TGTGCCAGTAGTGCACTAGCGGGGGGAATAACCGGGGAGCTGTTTTTT	CASSALAGGITGELFF
few	TRBV7-9	TRBD2	TRBJ2-7	15	TGTGCCAGCCAGAGCGGGGGTTCCCTCTCCTACGAGCAGTACTTC	CASQSGGSLSYEQYF
.	TRBV5-4	TRBD1	TRBJ2-7	15	TGTGCCAGCAGCTTAGGAAAACAGGGGGCGTACGAGCAGTACTTC	CASSLGKQGAYEQYF
once	TRBV5-5	TRBD1	TRBJ2-5	15	TGTGCCAGCAGCCGGAGGGGACAGGACCAAGAGACCCAGTACTTC	CASSRRGQDQETQYF